This TCR beta chain is from a study of blood T cells in healthy people across ages. Study-wide results and limits: Naive and antigen-experienced cells were not separated, limiting conclusive comparison.

Staff drew around 10 milliliters of peripheral blood from each donor. CDR1 and CDR2 (germline): SGHTA, FQGNSA. Trimming stripped 5 bases from V and 5 bases from J, with 12 bases between. The CDR3 spans 13 residues. Alongside a J-beta primer mix, a sample-barcoded 5' primer served in a second PCR lasting roughly 7 to 11 cycles. At least 2.5 million CDR3-containing paired-end reads were obtained per sample. TCRdb ran MiXCR on the 5' RACE reads and lists one entry per CDR3 protein. The sample holds 850,000 or so distinct CDR3 sequences; under 30% are singletons and the top ten take approximately 15%. Concerning this clonotype itself: Its antigen remains unknown.

The specimen sequenced was blood. The TCR originated in an elderly woman in good health. V and J are TRBV7-2 and TRBJ1-1; no clear D gene. CDR3 bases: TGTGCCAGCAGCGACGGACGTAAAACTGAAGCTTTCTTT. It specifies CASSDGRKTEAFF. Using reference TRBV7-2 and TRBJ1-1 for the parts outside the CDR3, the full variable domain is GAGVSQSPSNKVTEKGKDVELRCDPISGHTALYWYRQSLGQGLEFLIYFQGNSAPDKSGLPSDRFSAERTGGSVSTLTIQRTQQEDSAVYLCASSDGRKTEAFFGQGTRLTVV.